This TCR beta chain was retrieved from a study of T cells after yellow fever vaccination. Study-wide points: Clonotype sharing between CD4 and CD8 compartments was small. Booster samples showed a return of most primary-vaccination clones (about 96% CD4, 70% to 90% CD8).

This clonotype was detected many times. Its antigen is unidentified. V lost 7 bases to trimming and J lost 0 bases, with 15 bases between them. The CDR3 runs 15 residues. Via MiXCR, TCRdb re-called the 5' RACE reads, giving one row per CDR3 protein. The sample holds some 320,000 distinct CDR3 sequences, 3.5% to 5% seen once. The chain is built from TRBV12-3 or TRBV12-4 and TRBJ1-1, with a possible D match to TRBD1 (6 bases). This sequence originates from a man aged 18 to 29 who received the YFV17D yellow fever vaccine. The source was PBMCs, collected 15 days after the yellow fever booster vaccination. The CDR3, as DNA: TGTGCCAGCACCTTGACAGGTACCATGAACACTGAAGCTTTCTTT. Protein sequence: CASTLTGTMNTEAFF.